This T cell receptor (beta chain) was sequenced during a study of cytomegalovirus exposure and HLA in healthy donors. 13 Jbeta primers and 60 Vbeta primers were used for the PCR. Clones were sequenced by immunoSEQ multiplex PCR, and TCRdb holds only the in-frame ones, with some missing. This table holds some 120,000 clones, 70% found once. This clone turned up a few times. Its antigen is still unknown. The CDR3 contains 16 residues. The V gene's germline CDR1 is SGHRS and CDR2 YFSETQ. The V and J ends lost 3 bases and 5 bases, in that order; junction bases with no gene match: 13. Study outcomes and limitations: Cytomegalovirus status was reportedly diagnosed by the classifier with high specificity and sensitivity. In a later analysis, TCR beta V- and J-gene trimming was associated with a missense DCLRE1C variant. Relative to equally common others, HLA-associated TCR beta chains showed greater clonal expansion in a later analysis.

Input material: PBMCs. The receptor was derived from a man aged 25 to 40 in good health and CMV-seropositive. V usage is TRBV5-1 and J usage is TRBJ2-5; 7 bases are a match to TRBD2. In nucleotides, the CDR3 is TGCGCCAGCAGCTCGAGACCGACTAGCTCCGGGGAGACCCAGTACTTC. The encoded protein is CASSSRPTSSGETQYF.